This T cell receptor (beta chain) emerged from a study of post-analysis software for immune sequencing data. This clonotype was seen a handful of times. The antigen is not known. Study findings and constraints: When patients were compared with controls, a handful of TRBV segments were more frequent, TRBV5-6, TRBV5-1 and TRBV20-1 among them. Controls' normalized Chao1 diversity significantly exceeded that of multiple sclerosis patients.

This CDR3 contains 12 residues. Deletions cut 6 bases from V and 4 bases from J, with 9 bases between. The TCR beta cDNA libraries contained unique molecular identifiers. A single record per CDR3 protein comes from TCRdb applying MiXCR to the PCR reads. This table has about 560,000 distinct CDR3 sequences, roughly 40% appearing once. The sample taken for sequencing was blood. The genes are TRBV12-3 or TRBV12-4 and TRBJ1-2, with D unclear. The receptor was isolated from a girl between 10 and 17 years old with multiple sclerosis. The CDR3 here is CASRANSYGYTF. The CDR3 DNA sequence: TGTGCCAGCAGAGCCAACAGCTATGGCTACACCTTC.